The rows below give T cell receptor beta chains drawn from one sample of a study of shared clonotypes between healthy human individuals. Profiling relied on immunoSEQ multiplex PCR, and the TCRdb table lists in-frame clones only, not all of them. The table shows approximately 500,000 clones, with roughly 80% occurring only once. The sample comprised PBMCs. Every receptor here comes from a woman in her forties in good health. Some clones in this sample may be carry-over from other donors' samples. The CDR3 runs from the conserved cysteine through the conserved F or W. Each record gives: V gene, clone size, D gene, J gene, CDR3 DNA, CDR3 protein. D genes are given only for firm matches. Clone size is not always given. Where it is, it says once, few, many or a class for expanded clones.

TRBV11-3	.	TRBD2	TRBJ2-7	TGTGCCAGCAGCTTAGTGCCGGGGGGGATTACCTACGAGCAGTACTTC	CASSLVPGGITYEQYF
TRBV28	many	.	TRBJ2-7	TGTGCCAGCAGTGACAATCCAAGCTCCTACGAGCAGTACTTC	CASSDNPSSYEQYF
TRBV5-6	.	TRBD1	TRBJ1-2	TGTGCCAGCAGCGGAACAGGGGCGCCCTATGGCTACACCTTC	CASSGTGAPYGYTF
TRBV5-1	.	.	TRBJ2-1	TGCGCCAGCAGCTTGAAAATAGGTGCAGGGGCCTATGAGCAGTTCTTC	CASSLKIGAGAYEQFF
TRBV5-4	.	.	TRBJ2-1	TGTGCCAGCAGCTCGCGGGCCGTTTACAATGAGCAGTTCTTC	CASSSRAVYNEQFF
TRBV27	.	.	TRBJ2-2	TGTGCCAGCAGAAAGCCGGGACGCTCTGATCCCGGGGAGCTGTTTTTT	CASRKPGRSDPGELFF
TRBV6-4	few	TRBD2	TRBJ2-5	TGTGCCAGCAGTGACTCTCTTCTCGGGACTAAGACATCCCAAGAGACCCAGTACTTC	CASSDSLLGTKTSQETQYF
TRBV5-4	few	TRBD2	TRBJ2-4	TGTGCCAGCAGCTGGACTAGCGGGAGGGCCGGAAACATTCAGTACTTC	CASSWTSGRAGNIQYF
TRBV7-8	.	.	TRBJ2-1	TGTGCCAGCAGCTTAGCGCGGGACACCCTCTTCTTC	CASSLARDTLFF
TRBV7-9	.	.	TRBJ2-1	TGTGCCAGCAGCTTCGAGACGTCTGAGCAGTTCTTC	CASSFETSEQFF
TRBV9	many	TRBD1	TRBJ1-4	TGTGCCAGCAGCGTAGGGGCGGGACAGGGGGATGAAAAACTGTTTTTT	CASSVGAGQGDEKLFF
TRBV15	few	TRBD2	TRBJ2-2	TGTGCCACCAGCAGACAGCGGGAGCTCTCCGGGGAGCTGTTTTTT	CATSRQRELSGELFF
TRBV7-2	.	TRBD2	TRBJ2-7	TGTGCCAGCAGCTTAAGCGGGGCTAGCGGGAGGGCCGATCCGTACTTC	CASSLSGASGRADPYF
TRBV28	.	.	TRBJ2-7	TGTGCCAGCAAAACAGGGCGGGAGCAGTACTTC	CASKTGREQYF
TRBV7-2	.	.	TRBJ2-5	TGTGCCAGCAGTACCCGTTCACCCCCGGGGGAGACCCAGTACTTC	CASSTRSPPGETQYF
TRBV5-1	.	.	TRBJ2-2	TGCGCCAGCAGCATGGCGGGACTCACCGGGGAGCTGTTTTTT	CASSMAGLTGELFF
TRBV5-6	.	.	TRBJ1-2	TGTGCCAGCAGCTTGGGAGGCATCTATGGCTACACATTC	CASSLGGIYGYTF
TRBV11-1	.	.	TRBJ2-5	TGTGCCAGCAGCCTACAAATGACAGTCCAGGGGGAGACCCAGTACTTC	CASSLQMTVQGETQYF
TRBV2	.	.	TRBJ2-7	TGTGCCAGCGGGAGGTCCTTAGAGCAGTACTTC	CASGRSLEQYF
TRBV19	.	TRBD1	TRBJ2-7	TGTGCCAGTTCAACACAGGGGGCGGGGGAGCAGTACTTC	CASSTQGAGEQYF
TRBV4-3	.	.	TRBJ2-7	TGCGCCAGCAGCCAAGTTGCCGGGCTAGACTCCTACGAGCAGTACTTC	CASSQVAGLDSYEQYF
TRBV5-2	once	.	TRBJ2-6	TGTGCCAGCAGCAGTAGCGGGAGACGCTCTGGGGCCAACGTCCTGACTTTC	CASSSSGRRSGANVLTF
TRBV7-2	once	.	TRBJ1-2	TGTGCCAGCAGCTTAGTCGGGGCGCAAGGCTACACCTTC	CASSLVGAQGYTF
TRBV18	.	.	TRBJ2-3	TGTGCCAGCTCACGACAGGACGTCCGCAGCGCAGATACGCAGTATTTT	CASSRQDVRSADTQYF
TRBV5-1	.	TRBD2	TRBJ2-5	TGCGCCAGCAGCTTCGCAACTAGCGTCCAGACCCAGTACTTC	CASSFATSVQTQYF
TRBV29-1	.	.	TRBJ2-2	TGCAGCGTCACAGGTGTCTTGAACACCGGGGAGCTGTTTTTT	CSVTGVLNTGELFF
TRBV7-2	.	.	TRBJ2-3	TGTGCCAGCAGCTTTCCGGGACGGGGCACAGATACGCAGTATTTT	CASSFPGRGTDTQYF
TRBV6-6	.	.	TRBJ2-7	TGTGCCAGCAGAGCCGGTCGGTTCTACGAGCAGTACTTC	CASRAGRFYEQYF